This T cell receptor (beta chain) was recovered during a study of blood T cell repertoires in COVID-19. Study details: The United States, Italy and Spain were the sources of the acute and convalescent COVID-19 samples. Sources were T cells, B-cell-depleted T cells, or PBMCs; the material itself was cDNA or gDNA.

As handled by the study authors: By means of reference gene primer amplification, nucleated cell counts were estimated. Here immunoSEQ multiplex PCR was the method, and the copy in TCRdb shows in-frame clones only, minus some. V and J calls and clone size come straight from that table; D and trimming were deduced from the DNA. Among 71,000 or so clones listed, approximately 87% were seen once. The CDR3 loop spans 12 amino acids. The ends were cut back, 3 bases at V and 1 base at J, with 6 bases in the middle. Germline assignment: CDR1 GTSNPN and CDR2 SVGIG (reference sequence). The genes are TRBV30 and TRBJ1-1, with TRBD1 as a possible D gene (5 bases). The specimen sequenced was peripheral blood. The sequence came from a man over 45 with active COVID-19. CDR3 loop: CAWRGGNTEAFF. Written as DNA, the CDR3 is TGTGCCTGGAGGGGGGGGAACACTGAAGCTTTCTTT.